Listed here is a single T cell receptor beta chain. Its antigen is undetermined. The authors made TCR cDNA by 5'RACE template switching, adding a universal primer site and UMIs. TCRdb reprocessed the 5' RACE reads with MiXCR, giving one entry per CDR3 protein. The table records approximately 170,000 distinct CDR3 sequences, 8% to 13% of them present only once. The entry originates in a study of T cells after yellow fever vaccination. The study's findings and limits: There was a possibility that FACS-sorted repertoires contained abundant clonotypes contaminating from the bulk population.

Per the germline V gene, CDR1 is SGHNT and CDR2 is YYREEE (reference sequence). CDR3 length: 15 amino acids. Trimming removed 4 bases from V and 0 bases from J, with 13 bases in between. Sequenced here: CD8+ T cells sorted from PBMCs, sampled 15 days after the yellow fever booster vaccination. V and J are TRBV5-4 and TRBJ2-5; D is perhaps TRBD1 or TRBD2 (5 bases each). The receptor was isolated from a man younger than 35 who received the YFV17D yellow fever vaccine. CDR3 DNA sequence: TGTGCCAGCAGCGCAGGGCGGAGGTACCAAGAGACCCAGTACTTC. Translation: CASSAGRRYQETQYF. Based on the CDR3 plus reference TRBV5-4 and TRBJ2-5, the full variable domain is ETGVTQSPTHLIKTRGQQVTLRCSSQSGHNTVSWYQQALGQGPQFIFQYYREEENGRGNFPPRFSGLQFPNYSSELNVNALELDDSALYLCASSAGRRYQETQYFGPGTRLLVL.